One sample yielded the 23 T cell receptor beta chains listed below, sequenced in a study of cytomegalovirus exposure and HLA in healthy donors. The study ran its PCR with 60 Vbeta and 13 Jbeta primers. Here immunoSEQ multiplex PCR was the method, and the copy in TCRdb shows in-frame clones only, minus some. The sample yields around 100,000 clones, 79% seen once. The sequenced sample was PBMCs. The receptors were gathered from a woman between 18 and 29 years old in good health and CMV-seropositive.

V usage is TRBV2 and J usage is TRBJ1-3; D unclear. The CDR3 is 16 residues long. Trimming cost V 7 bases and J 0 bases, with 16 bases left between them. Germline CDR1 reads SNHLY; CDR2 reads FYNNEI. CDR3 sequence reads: CASTSSAGHSGNTIYF. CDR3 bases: TGTGCCAGCACTTCGTCGGCAGGTCACTCTGGAAACACCATATATTTT.

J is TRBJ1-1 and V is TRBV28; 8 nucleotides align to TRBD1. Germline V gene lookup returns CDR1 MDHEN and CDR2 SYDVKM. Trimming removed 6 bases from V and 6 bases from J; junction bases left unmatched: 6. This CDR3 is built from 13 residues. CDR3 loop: CASRLAGQAEAFF. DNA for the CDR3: TGTGCCAGCAGATTGGCGGGACAGGCTGAAGCTTTCTTT.

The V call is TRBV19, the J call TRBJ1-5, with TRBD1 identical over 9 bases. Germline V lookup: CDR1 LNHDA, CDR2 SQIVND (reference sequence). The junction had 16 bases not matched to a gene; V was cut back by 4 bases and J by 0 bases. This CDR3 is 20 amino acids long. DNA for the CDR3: TGTGCCAGTAGTACCTACAGACCGACAGGGGGAGAATATAGCAATCAGCCCCAGCATTTT. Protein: CASSTYRPTGGEYSNQPQHF.

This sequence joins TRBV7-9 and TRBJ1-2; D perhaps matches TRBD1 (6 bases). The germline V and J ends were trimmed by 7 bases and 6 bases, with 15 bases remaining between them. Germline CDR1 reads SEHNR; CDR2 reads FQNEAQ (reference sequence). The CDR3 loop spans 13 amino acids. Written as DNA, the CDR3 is TGTGCCAGCATTGCCGGCAGGGGCCATGGCTACACCTTC. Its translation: CASIAGRGHGYTF.

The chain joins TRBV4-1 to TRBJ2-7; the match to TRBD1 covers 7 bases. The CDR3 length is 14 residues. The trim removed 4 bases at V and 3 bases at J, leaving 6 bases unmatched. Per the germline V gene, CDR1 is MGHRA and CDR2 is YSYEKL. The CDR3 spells CASSPRDSFYEQYF. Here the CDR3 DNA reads TGCGCCAGCAGCCCCCGGGACAGCTTCTACGAGCAGTACTTC.

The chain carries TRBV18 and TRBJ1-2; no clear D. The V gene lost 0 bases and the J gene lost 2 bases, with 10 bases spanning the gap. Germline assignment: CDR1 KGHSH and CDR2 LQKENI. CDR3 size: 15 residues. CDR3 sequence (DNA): TGTGCCAGCTCACCACCGACTGCCGGAAACTATGGCTACACCTTC. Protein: CASSPPTAGNYGYTF.

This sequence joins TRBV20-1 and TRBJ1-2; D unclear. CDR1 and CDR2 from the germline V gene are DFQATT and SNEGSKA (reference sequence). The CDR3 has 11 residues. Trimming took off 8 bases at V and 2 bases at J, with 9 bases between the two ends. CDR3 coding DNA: TGCAGTCAACAGAGCAACTATGGCTACACCTTC. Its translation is CSQQSNYGYTF.

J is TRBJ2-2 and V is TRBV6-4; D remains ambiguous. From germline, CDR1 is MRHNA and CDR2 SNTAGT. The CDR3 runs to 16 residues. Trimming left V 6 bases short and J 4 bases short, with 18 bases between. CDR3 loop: CASSRTVGASTGELFF. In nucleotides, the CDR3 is TGTGCCAGCAGCCGCACCGTGGGCGCAAGCACCGGGGAGCTGTTTTTT.

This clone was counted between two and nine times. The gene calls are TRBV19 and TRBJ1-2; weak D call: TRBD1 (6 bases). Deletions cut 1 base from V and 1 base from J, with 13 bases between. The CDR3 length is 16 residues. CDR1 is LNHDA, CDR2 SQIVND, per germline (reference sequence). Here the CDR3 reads CASSIAGHSFNYGYTF. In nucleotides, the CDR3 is TGTGCCAGTAGTATAGCGGGACATTCCTTTAACTATGGCTACACCTTC.

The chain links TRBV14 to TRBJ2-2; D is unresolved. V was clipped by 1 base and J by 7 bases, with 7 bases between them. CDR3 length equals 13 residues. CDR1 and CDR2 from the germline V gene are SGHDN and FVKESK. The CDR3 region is CASSQVLSGELFF. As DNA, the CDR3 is TGTGCCAGCAGCCAAGTGTTGAGCGGGGAGCTGTTTTTT.

As DNA, the CDR3 is TGTGCCAGCAGCTTAGGGACTAGCGGGAGGAAGAATGAGCAGTTCTTC. It translates to CASSLGTSGRKNEQFF. The V call is TRBV7-9, the J call TRBJ2-1; 14 positions agree with TRBD2. This CDR3 has 16 amino acids. Germline lookup yields CDR1 SEHNR and CDR2 FQNEAQ (reference sequence). J was trimmed by 7 bases and V by 1 base; bases with no gene match: 3.

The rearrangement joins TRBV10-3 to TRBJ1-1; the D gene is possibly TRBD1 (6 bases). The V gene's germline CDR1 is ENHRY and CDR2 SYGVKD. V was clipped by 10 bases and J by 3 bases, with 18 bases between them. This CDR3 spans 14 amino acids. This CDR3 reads CASRPRGGDTEAFF. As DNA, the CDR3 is TGTGCCAGCAGACCCCGTGGGGGCGACACTGAAGCTTTCTTT.

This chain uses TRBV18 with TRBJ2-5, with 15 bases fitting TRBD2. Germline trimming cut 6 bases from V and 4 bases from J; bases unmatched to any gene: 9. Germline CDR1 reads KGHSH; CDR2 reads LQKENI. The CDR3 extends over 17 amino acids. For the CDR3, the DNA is TGTGCCAGCTCTCTTGGACTAGCGGGAGGGAAGAGAGAGACCCAGTACTTC. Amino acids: CASSLGLAGGKRETQYF.

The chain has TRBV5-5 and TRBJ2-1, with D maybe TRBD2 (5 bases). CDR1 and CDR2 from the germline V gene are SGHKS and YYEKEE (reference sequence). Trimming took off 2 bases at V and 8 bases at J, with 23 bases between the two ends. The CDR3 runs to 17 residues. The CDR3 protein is CASSFRYSSEVPHEQFF. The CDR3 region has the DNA TGTGCCAGCAGCTTCAGGTACAGTTCGGAGGTACCCCATGAGCAGTTCTTC.

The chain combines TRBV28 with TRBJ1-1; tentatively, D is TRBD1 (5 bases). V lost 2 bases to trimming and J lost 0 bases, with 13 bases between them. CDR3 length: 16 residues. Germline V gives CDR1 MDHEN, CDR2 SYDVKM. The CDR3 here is CASSLIQGGLNTEAFF. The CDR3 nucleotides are TGTGCCAGCAGTTTAATCCAGGGAGGGCTGAACACTGAAGCTTTCTTT.

The CDR3 loop reads CASSPGGHLYGYTF. For the CDR3, the DNA is TGTGCCAGCAGTCCAGGGGGACATCTCTATGGCTACACCTTC. The rearrangement links TRBV27 to TRBJ1-2, with 7 bases aligning to TRBD1. The V segment lost 5 bases and the J segment 4 bases; nucleotides outside the gene matches: 7. This CDR3 is built from 14 residues. Germline V gene sequence: CDR1 MNHEY, CDR2 SMNVEV (reference sequence).

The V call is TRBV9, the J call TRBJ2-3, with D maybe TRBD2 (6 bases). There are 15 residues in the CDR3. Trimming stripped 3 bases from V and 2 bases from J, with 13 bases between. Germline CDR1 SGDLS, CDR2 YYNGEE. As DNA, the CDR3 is TGTGCCAGCAGCGGGGGGGACGGTCCCACAGATACGCAGTATTTT. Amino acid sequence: CASSGGDGPTDTQYF. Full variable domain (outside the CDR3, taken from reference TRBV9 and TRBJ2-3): DSGVTQTPKHLITATGQRVTLRCSPRSGDLSVYWYQQSLDQGLQFLIQYYNGEERAKGNILERFSAQQFPDLHSELNLSSLELGDSALYFCASSGGDGPTDTQYFGPGTRLTVL.

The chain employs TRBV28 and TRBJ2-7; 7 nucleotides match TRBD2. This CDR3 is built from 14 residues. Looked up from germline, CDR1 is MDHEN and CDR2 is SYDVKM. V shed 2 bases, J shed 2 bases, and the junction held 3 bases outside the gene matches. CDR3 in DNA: TGTGCCAGCAGTTTACCTAGCGGAGCCTACGAGCAGTACTTC. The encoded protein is CASSLPSGAYEQYF.

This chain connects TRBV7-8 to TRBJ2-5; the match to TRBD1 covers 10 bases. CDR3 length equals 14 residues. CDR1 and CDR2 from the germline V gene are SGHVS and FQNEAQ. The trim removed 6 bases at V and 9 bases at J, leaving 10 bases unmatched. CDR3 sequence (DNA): TGTGCCAGCAGTTCCACCGGGACAGGGGTGCCCCAGTACTTC. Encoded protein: CASSSTGTGVPQYF.

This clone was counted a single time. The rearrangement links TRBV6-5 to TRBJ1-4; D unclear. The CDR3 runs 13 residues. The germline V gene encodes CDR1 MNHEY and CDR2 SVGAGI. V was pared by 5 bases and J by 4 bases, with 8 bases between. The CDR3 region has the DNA TGTGCCAGCAGTGAACAGCTTAATGAAAAACTGTTTTTT. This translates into CASSEQLNEKLFF.

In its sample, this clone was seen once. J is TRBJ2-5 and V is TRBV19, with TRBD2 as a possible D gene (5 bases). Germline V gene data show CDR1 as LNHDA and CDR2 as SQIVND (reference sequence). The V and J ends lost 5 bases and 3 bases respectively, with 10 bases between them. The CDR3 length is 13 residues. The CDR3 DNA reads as TGTGCCAGTAGTGTAGCGCAGGAAGAGACCCAGTACTTC. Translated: CASSVAQEETQYF.

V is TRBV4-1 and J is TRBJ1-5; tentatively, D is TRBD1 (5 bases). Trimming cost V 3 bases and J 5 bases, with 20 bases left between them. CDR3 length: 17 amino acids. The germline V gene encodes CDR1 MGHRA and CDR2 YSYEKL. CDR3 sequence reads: CASSHPSGHLGDQPQHF. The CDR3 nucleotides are TGCGCCAGCAGCCATCCCTCAGGACACTTAGGAGATCAGCCCCAGCATTTT.

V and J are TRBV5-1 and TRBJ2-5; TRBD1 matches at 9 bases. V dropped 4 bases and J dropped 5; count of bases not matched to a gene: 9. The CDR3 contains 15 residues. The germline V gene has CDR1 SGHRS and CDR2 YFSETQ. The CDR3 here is CASSGGQGNVETQYF. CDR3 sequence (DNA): TGCGCCAGCAGCGGGGGACAGGGAAACGTGGAGACCCAGTACTTC.